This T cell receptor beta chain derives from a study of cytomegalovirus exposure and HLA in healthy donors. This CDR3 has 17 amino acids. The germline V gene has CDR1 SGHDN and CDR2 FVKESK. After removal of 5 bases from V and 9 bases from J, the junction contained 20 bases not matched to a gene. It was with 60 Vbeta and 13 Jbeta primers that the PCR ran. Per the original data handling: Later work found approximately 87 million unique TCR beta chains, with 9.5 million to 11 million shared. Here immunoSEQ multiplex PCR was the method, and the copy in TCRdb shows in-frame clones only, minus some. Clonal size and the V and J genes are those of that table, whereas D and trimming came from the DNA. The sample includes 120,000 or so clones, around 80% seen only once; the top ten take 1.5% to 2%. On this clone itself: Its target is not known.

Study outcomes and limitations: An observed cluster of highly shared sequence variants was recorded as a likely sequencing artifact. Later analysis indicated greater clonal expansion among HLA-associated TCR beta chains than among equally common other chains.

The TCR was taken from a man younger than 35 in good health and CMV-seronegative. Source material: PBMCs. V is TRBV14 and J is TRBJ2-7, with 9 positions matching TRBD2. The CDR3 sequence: CASSSKFGLAGPEGQYF. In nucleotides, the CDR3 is TGTGCCAGCAGCTCCAAATTCGGTCTAGCGGGGCCCGAAGGGCAGTACTTC.